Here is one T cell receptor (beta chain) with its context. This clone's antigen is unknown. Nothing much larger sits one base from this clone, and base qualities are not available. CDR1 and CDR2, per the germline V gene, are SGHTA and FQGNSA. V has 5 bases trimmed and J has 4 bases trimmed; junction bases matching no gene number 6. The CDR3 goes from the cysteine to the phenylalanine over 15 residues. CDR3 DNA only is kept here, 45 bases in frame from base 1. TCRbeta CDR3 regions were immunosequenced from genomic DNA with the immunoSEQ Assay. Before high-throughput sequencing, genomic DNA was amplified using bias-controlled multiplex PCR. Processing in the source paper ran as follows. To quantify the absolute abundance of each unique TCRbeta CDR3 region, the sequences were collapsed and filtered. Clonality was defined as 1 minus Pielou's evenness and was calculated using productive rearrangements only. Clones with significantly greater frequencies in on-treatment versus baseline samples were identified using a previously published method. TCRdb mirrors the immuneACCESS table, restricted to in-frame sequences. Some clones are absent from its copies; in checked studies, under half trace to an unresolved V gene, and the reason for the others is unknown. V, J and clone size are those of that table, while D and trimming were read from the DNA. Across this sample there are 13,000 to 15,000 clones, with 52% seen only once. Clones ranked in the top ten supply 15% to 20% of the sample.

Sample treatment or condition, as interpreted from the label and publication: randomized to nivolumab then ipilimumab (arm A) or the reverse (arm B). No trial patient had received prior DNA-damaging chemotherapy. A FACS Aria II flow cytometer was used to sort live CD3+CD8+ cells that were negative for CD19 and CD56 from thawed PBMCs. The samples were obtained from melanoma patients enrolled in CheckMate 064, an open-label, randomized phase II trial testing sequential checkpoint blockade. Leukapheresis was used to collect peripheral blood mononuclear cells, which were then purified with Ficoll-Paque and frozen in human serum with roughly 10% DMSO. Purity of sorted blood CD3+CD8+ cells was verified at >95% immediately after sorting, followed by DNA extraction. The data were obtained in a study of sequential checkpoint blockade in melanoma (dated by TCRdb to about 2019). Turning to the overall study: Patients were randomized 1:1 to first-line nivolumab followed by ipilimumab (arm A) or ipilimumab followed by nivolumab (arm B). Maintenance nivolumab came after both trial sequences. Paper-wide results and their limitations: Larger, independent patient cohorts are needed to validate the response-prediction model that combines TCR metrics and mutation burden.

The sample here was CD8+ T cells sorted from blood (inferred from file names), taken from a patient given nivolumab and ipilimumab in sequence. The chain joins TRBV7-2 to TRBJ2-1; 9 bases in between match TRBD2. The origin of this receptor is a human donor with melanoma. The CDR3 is CASSLSGSTYNEQFF. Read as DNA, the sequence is TGTGCCAGCAGCCTTAGCGGGAGTACGTACAATGAGCAGTTCTTC.